This TCR beta chain was captured in a study of cytomegalovirus exposure and HLA in healthy donors. Points from the study as a whole: In a later analysis, at a false discovery rate of 0.05, approximately 15,000 TCR beta sequences matched HLA alleles.

Concerning this clone itself: The antigen is not known.

From germline, CDR1 is MNHNY and CDR2 SVGAGI (reference sequence). The V and J ends lost 0 bases and 5 bases, in that order; junction bases with no gene match: 6. The CDR3 runs to 15 residues. It was with 60 Vbeta and 13 Jbeta primers that the PCR ran. TCRdb's table, derived via immunoSEQ multiplex PCR, lists solely in-frame clones and lacks some. The sample records 100,000 or so clones, more than 70% being singletons. As for the donors, each was a healthy bone marrow donor. This sequence originates from a man aged 25 to 40 in good health and CMV-seronegative. Material for sequencing was PBMCs. This rearrangement joins TRBV6-6 to TRBJ2-5, with 7 bases matching TRBD1. For the CDR3, the DNA is TGTGCCAGCAGTTACTCGAGGGGGCGAGGGGAGACCCAGTACTTC. Its protein is CASSYSRGRGETQYF.